Given below is one TCR beta chain in context. Its antigen is still unknown. The data stem from a study of cytomegalovirus exposure and HLA in healthy donors. The CDR3 has 17 residues. V lost 6 bases to trimming and J lost 2 bases; unmatched junction nucleotides: 13. The germline V gene has CDR1 SGHTA and CDR2 FQGNSA. Study outcomes and limitations: A cluster of highly shared sequence variants was likely a sequencing artifact. Among the most significant clusters, several appeared linked to common viral pathogens in a later analysis. For TCR beta chains, V- and J-gene trimming was later linked to a missense DCLRE1C variant. Productive rates of about 87% or about 30% were seen for most TCR beta V segments in an earlier analysis.

The PCR had 60 Vbeta and 13 Jbeta primers. The assay was immunoSEQ multiplex PCR, and TCRdb's table has in-frame clones only and misses some. The sample has about 170,000 clones; about 72% are singletons. V usage is TRBV7-2 and J usage is TRBJ2-5; 9 nucleotides line up with TRBD2. This receptor was identified in a girl aged 5-17 years in good health and CMV-seronegative. Sequencing input: PBMCs. CDR3 residues: CASSSRRGGGAQETQYF. CDR3 DNA: TGTGCCAGCAGTTCCCGCAGGGGCGGGGGGGCTCAAGAGACCCAGTACTTC.